This T cell receptor (beta chain) was obtained from a study of cytomegalovirus exposure and HLA in healthy donors. Findings of the study overall: It was reported that TCR beta sequences correctly inferred the HLA-A and HLA-B alleles for most subjects. In an earlier analysis, in 540 or so donors, most V segments appeared productive either ~87% or ~30% of the time. HLA alleles showed associations with fewer than 20,000 TCR beta sequences in a later analysis, at a 0.05 false discovery rate.

The PCR contained 60 Vbeta and 13 Jbeta primers. Sequencing used immunoSEQ multiplex PCR; TCRdb keeps in-frame clones, though not all of them. This table has roughly 160,000 clones, 80% to 90% appearing once. In germline, CDR1 is GTSNPN, CDR2 SVGIG (reference sequence). V was shortened by 1 base and J by 8 bases, with 6 bases between the two germline ends. This CDR3 has 12 residues. On this clone itself: The antigen is undetermined.

The sequenced sample consisted of PBMCs. V is TRBV30 and J is TRBJ1-6; D perhaps matches TRBD1 (5 bases). This sequence was found in a male donor in good health and CMV-seronegative. The CDR3 here is CAWSGGDSPLHF. The CDR3 nucleotides read TGTGCCTGGAGTGGGGGGGATTCACCCCTCCACTTT.